The rows below give T cell receptor beta chains drawn from one sample of a study of T cells after yellow fever vaccination. TCRdb reprocessed the 5' RACE reads via MiXCR and lists one record per CDR3 protein. The sample yields about 45,000 distinct CDR3 sequences, about 7% seen once. Material: CD8+ T cells not binding an NS4B(214-222) dextramer, sorted from PBMCs, obtained 45 days after the yellow fever booster vaccination. These receptors all come from a man in his thirties or forties who received the YFV17D yellow fever vaccine. Each CDR3 is given with its conserved first and last residue. Fields, in order: J gene, D gene, clone size, V gene, CDR3 DNA, CDR3 protein. The D gene is left open where the match is weak. A row's size may be missing; if present it is once, few, many or a size class.

j_call: TRBJ1-1; d_call: TRBD1; clone_size: .; v_call: TRBV20-1; cdr3_nt: TGCAGTGCTATCTCCGGGACAGGGACTGAAGCTTTCTTT; cdr3_aa: CSAISGTGTEAFF
j_call: TRBJ2-3; d_call: .; clone_size: many; v_call: TRBV7-2; cdr3_nt: TGTGCCAGCAGCCCCTCGCCTCGCACAGATACGCAGTATTTT; cdr3_aa: CASSPSPRTDTQYF
j_call: TRBJ2-2; d_call: .; clone_size: many; v_call: TRBV7-9; cdr3_nt: TGTGCCAGCAGCCTGATGTTACGTCATCGGGGCACCGGGGAGCTGTTTTTT; cdr3_aa: CASSLMLRHRGTGELFF
j_call: TRBJ2-6; d_call: .; clone_size: many; v_call: TRBV9; cdr3_nt: TGTGCCAGCAGCCTCCCGGGGGCCAACGTCCTGACTTTC; cdr3_aa: CASSLPGANVLTF
j_call: TRBJ2-7; d_call: TRBD2; clone_size: many; v_call: TRBV20-1; cdr3_nt: TGCAGTGCTAGAGATGGGGGGGGGTACGAGCAGTACTTC; cdr3_aa: CSARDGGGYEQYF
j_call: TRBJ2-7; d_call: TRBD1; clone_size: many; v_call: TRBV13; cdr3_nt: TGTGCCAGCAGCCAATGGGGGACAGGGGACGAGCAGTACTTC; cdr3_aa: CASSQWGTGDEQYF
j_call: TRBJ2-7; d_call: TRBD1; clone_size: many; v_call: TRBV20-1; cdr3_nt: TGCAGTGCTAGAACCCCAGGGGACAGGGGGTTCTACGAGCAGTACTTC; cdr3_aa: CSARTPGDRGFYEQYF
j_call: TRBJ2-7; d_call: .; clone_size: many; v_call: TRBV27; cdr3_nt: TGTGCCAGCAAAGGGAGCCCCTACGAGCAGTACTTC; cdr3_aa: CASKGSPYEQYF
j_call: TRBJ2-1; d_call: TRBD1; clone_size: many; v_call: TRBV7-3; cdr3_nt: TGTGCCAGCAGCCGTACTCAGGGGGCCTCATACAATGAGCAGTTCTTC; cdr3_aa: CASSRTQGASYNEQFF
j_call: TRBJ2-7; d_call: .; clone_size: many; v_call: TRBV5-6; cdr3_nt: TGTGCCAGCAGCTTGCAAGGAATTTCCTACGAGCAGTACTTC; cdr3_aa: CASSLQGISYEQYF
j_call: TRBJ2-7; d_call: .; clone_size: many; v_call: TRBV2; cdr3_nt: TGTGCCAAAAATAGCGGTTCAACCTACGAGCAGTACTTC; cdr3_aa: CAKNSGSTYEQYF
j_call: TRBJ2-5; d_call: .; clone_size: few; v_call: TRBV19; cdr3_nt: TGTGCCAGTAGTATGACCCAGCAAGAGACCCAGTACTTC; cdr3_aa: CASSMTQQETQYF
j_call: TRBJ2-2; d_call: .; clone_size: many; v_call: TRBV29-1; cdr3_nt: TGCAGCGTTGGAGCGCAAAACACCGGGGAGCTGTTTTTT; cdr3_aa: CSVGAQNTGELFF
j_call: TRBJ2-7; d_call: TRBD2; clone_size: many; v_call: TRBV9; cdr3_nt: TGTGCCAGCAGCGCCTCTTCCGGGACTAGCTACGAGCAGTACTTC; cdr3_aa: CASSASSGTSYEQYF
j_call: TRBJ2-7; d_call: .; clone_size: many; v_call: TRBV9; cdr3_nt: TGTGCCAGCAGCGTAGGGAGGGGCGAGCAGTACTTC; cdr3_aa: CASSVGRGEQYF
j_call: TRBJ1-1; d_call: .; clone_size: .; v_call: TRBV7-6; cdr3_nt: TGTGCCAGCAGCTTAGCACAGATGCGCACTGAAGCTTTCTTT; cdr3_aa: CASSLAQMRTEAFF
j_call: TRBJ2-3; d_call: .; clone_size: many; v_call: TRBV13; cdr3_nt: TGTGCCAGCAGCTTAGGCAGGGGAATAGATACGCAGTATTTT; cdr3_aa: CASSLGRGIDTQYF
j_call: TRBJ2-7; d_call: TRBD2; clone_size: many; v_call: TRBV6-2/TRBV6-3; cdr3_nt: TGTGCCAGCAGACCTCCTAGCGGGCCCTACGAGCAGTACTTC; cdr3_aa: CASRPPSGPYEQYF
j_call: TRBJ2-7; d_call: TRBD2; clone_size: many; v_call: TRBV11-2; cdr3_nt: TGTGCCAGCAGCCCCGGACTAGCGGAGGCCTACGAGCAGTACTTC; cdr3_aa: CASSPGLAEAYEQYF
j_call: TRBJ2-7; d_call: TRBD2; clone_size: few; v_call: TRBV10-3; cdr3_nt: TGTGCCATCACCCGGGGGGGGAGCGGGAGGGCGGACGAGCAGTACTTC; cdr3_aa: CAITRGGSGRADEQYF
j_call: TRBJ2-7; d_call: .; clone_size: many; v_call: TRBV11-2; cdr3_nt: TGTGCCAGCAGCCCGAGCAGGGTCCACGAGCAGTACTTC; cdr3_aa: CASSPSRVHEQYF
j_call: TRBJ2-7; d_call: .; clone_size: .; v_call: TRBV29-1; cdr3_nt: TGCAGCGTACAGGGTCTTTCAAGCGAGCAGTACTTC; cdr3_aa: CSVQGLSSEQYF
j_call: TRBJ2-3; d_call: .; clone_size: few; v_call: TRBV7-6; cdr3_nt: TGTGCCAGCAGCCCGATGGCGGGGAGCACAGATACGCAGTATTTT; cdr3_aa: CASSPMAGSTDTQYF
j_call: TRBJ2-1; d_call: .; clone_size: many; v_call: TRBV4-3; cdr3_nt: TGCGCCAGCAGCCAAGATTTGGGGGCTGCCCAGAATGAGCAGTTCTTC; cdr3_aa: CASSQDLGAAQNEQFF
j_call: TRBJ2-7; d_call: TRBD1; clone_size: .; v_call: TRBV27; cdr3_nt: TGTGCCAGCAGTTTATCGGGGACAGGGGCCTACGAGCAGTACTTC; cdr3_aa: CASSLSGTGAYEQYF
j_call: TRBJ1-2; d_call: .; clone_size: few; v_call: TRBV6-5; cdr3_nt: TGTGCCAGCAGTTACTCGGGGGGAGGGGCGGGATATGGCTACACCTTC; cdr3_aa: CASSYSGGGAGYGYTF
j_call: TRBJ2-5; d_call: TRBD1; clone_size: many; v_call: TRBV5-4; cdr3_nt: TGTGCCAGCAGCCCCAGACAGGGTCGAGAGACCCAGTACTTC; cdr3_aa: CASSPRQGRETQYF
j_call: TRBJ2-6; d_call: TRBD1; clone_size: many; v_call: TRBV9; cdr3_nt: TGTGCCAGCGGGGGACAGGGAGCTTCCGGGGCCAACGTCCTGACTTTC; cdr3_aa: CASGGQGASGANVLTF
j_call: TRBJ2-2; d_call: TRBD2; clone_size: many; v_call: TRBV29-1; cdr3_nt: TGCAGCGTCCTAGCGGGAACTAACACCGGGGAGCTGTTTTTT; cdr3_aa: CSVLAGTNTGELFF
j_call: TRBJ1-6; d_call: .; clone_size: many; v_call: TRBV12-3/TRBV12-4; cdr3_nt: TGTGCCAGCAGTTTAATGGTTACCTATAATTCACCCCTCCACTTT; cdr3_aa: CASSLMVTYNSPLHF
j_call: TRBJ2-5; d_call: .; clone_size: many; v_call: TRBV6-5; cdr3_nt: TGTGCCAGCAGTCCAGGACCGGGTCGAAAGACCCAGTACTTC; cdr3_aa: CASSPGPGRKTQYF
j_call: TRBJ2-1; d_call: TRBD1; clone_size: many; v_call: TRBV20-1; cdr3_nt: TGCAGTGCCACGGATCCGGGACAGGGGGGCGATGAGCAGTTCTTC; cdr3_aa: CSATDPGQGGDEQFF
j_call: TRBJ2-1; d_call: .; clone_size: many; v_call: TRBV20-1; cdr3_nt: TGCAGTGCCGCCCCCGGGACTGAATACAATGAGCAGTTCTTC; cdr3_aa: CSAAPGTEYNEQFF
j_call: TRBJ2-1; d_call: .; clone_size: many; v_call: TRBV24-1; cdr3_nt: TGTGCCACCAGTGATTTGCGGGTGGGGGATGAGCAGTTCTTC; cdr3_aa: CATSDLRVGDEQFF
j_call: TRBJ1-1; d_call: .; clone_size: many; v_call: TRBV5-6; cdr3_nt: TGTGCCAGCAGCTTGGGAAAGGACATGAACACTGAAGCTTTCTTT; cdr3_aa: CASSLGKDMNTEAFF
j_call: TRBJ2-7; d_call: .; clone_size: many; v_call: TRBV29-1; cdr3_nt: TGCAGCGTTGTAGGGTCTCTGTCCTACGAGCAGTACTTC; cdr3_aa: CSVVGSLSYEQYF
j_call: TRBJ2-1; d_call: .; clone_size: many; v_call: TRBV20-1; cdr3_nt: TGCAGTGTTGCGTATGAGCAGTTCTTC; cdr3_aa: CSVAYEQFF
j_call: TRBJ2-1; d_call: TRBD2; clone_size: many; v_call: TRBV29-1; cdr3_nt: TGCAGCGTCCTAGCGGTCTCCTACAATGAGCAGTTCTTC; cdr3_aa: CSVLAVSYNEQFF
j_call: TRBJ2-1; d_call: TRBD2; clone_size: many; v_call: TRBV6-2/TRBV6-3; cdr3_nt: TGTGCCAGTGAAGCGGGAGGGCCTTACAATGAGCAGTTCTTC; cdr3_aa: CASEAGGPYNEQFF
j_call: TRBJ2-2; d_call: .; clone_size: .; v_call: TRBV9; cdr3_nt: TGTGCCAGCAGCGTAGAAACAATCCTGAACACCGGGGAGCTGTTTTTT; cdr3_aa: CASSVETILNTGELFF
j_call: TRBJ2-2; d_call: .; clone_size: many; v_call: TRBV24-1; cdr3_nt: TGTGCCACCAGTGATTTGCTTGCCGGGGAGCTGTTTTTT; cdr3_aa: CATSDLLAGELFF
j_call: TRBJ2-2; d_call: .; clone_size: many; v_call: TRBV7-8; cdr3_nt: TGTGCCATTTGGCCCCCTAGTTTGCCCGGGGAGCTGTTTTTT; cdr3_aa: CAIWPPSLPGELFF
j_call: TRBJ2-7; d_call: .; clone_size: many; v_call: TRBV24-1; cdr3_nt: TGTGCCACCAGTGATTTGGACCGGGACTGGATGTTTATAGAGCAGTACTTC; cdr3_aa: CATSDLDRDWMFIEQYF
j_call: TRBJ2-7; d_call: TRBD2; clone_size: many; v_call: TRBV27; cdr3_nt: TGTGCCAGCAGTTTATCCGGCGGGAGGAGTTACGAGCAGTACTTC; cdr3_aa: CASSLSGGRSYEQYF
j_call: TRBJ2-3; d_call: .; clone_size: many; v_call: TRBV7-6; cdr3_nt: TGTGCCAGCAGCTTGCCTGCTAGCACAGATACGCAGTATTTT; cdr3_aa: CASSLPASTDTQYF
j_call: TRBJ2-1; d_call: TRBD2; clone_size: many; v_call: TRBV7-2; cdr3_nt: TGTGCCAGCAGCATAGCGGGGGGACTTCCCGAGCAGTTCTTC; cdr3_aa: CASSIAGGLPEQFF
j_call: TRBJ2-1; d_call: TRBD2; clone_size: many; v_call: TRBV20-1; cdr3_nt: TGCAGTGCTAGAGCTAGCGGGAGCCACACCTACAATGAGCAGTTCTTC; cdr3_aa: CSARASGSHTYNEQFF
j_call: TRBJ1-4; d_call: .; clone_size: many; v_call: TRBV27; cdr3_nt: TGTGCCAGCAGTTTATCGATTTCCGGGGCTAATGAAAAACTGTTTTTT; cdr3_aa: CASSLSISGANEKLFF